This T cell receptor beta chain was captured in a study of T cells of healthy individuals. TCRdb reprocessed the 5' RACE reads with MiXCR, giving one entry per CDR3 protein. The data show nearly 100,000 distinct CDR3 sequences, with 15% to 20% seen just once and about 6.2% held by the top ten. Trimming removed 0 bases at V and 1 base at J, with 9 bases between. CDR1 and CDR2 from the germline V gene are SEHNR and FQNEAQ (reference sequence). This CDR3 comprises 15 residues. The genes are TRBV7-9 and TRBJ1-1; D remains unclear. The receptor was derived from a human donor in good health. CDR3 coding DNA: TGTGCCAGCAGCTTAGCCCTGAGCCAGAACACTGAAGCTTTCTTT. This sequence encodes CASSLALSQNTEAFF.